This T cell receptor (beta chain) came from a study of blood T cell repertoires in COVID-19. The CDR3 sequence is 14 residues long. Germline loops: CDR1 SGHVS, CDR2 FQNEAQ. V was shortened by 3 bases and J by 11 bases, with 14 bases between the two germline ends. The assay was immunoSEQ multiplex PCR, and TCRdb's table has in-frame clones only and misses some. The data hold around 88,000 clones, with roughly 80% observed a single time. The chain couples TRBV7-8 to TRBJ1-6; D might be TRBD1 (6 bases). Sequencing used peripheral blood. The source of this sequence is a woman at least 80 years old with acute or convalescent COVID-19. In DNA form, the CDR3 reads TGTGCCAGCAGCTTTCCAGGGGTCAAACCACCCCTCCACTTT. This sequence encodes CASSFPGVKPPLHF.